This T cell receptor (beta chain) is from a study of beta chain features in type 1 diabetes (dated by TCRdb to about 2018). Study-wide context: No differences in mean age, gender distribution, total cell number or subset yield were found between patients and healthy donors. Whereas all 28 donors provided naive and central memory subsets, regulatory and stem cell-like memory subsets were isolated from just 8 patients and roughly 8 healthy donors. A total of roughly 99,000,000 sorted cells were examined across all samples, and the number of cells per subset was strongly correlated with RNA yield. The study compared the TCRB repertoires of sorted circulating CD4+ T cell subsets in recently diagnosed type 1 diabetes patients with those in matched healthy donors. The paper's findings and limits, for the study overall: PCR may preferentially amplify shorter templates, but because patient and control samples were amplified and corrected together, any resulting skew would affect both groups equally. At VDJ recombination sites, type 1 diabetes patients had fewer insertions and more deleted nucleotides, which implies abnormalities in thymic rearrangement. Sequencing cDNA rather than genomic DNA could over-represent highly expressing activated cells, although activation and CD3 levels did not differ between groups. Only small numbers of individuals were included in the HLA sub-analyses, which left unresolved whether HLA type had any influence on TCRB rearrangement. A moderate but significant shortening of TCRB CDR3 length was observed in type 1 diabetes patients in all four CD4+ subsets. Naive, central memory and regulatory TCRB repertoires appeared to be more alike among patients than among healthy donors.

Turning to this clone: Its antigen target is currently unknown. Per-nucleotide qualities are absent, and no much larger clonotype sits a single base away.

The entire isolated RNA was reverse transcribed using the High Capacity cDNA Reverse Transcription Kit, and thus expressed TCRB transcripts were sequenced. Naive, central memory and regulatory T cell samples underwent deep immunoSEQ sequencing, averaging around 3.7 million total reads per sample. After sorted cells were lysed in RLT buffer, RNA was extracted with DNase-treated RNeasy Micro or Mini kits, with the choice depending on cell number. To prevent cross-contamination, each cell subset was processed individually, whereas patient and healthy donor samples were processed jointly. Using the immunoSEQ multiplex PCR, TCRB sequences were amplified from cDNA into 87-bp fragments spanning the CDR3 region. Sequencing of the amplicons was performed on the Illumina HiSeq platform. In the paper's pipeline: Synthetic template baselines were used to correct PCR bias computationally, reads within Hamming distance 2 were collapsed together, and singletons that could not be merged were discarded. By aligning reads against IMGT, V, D and J genes, CDR3 length, and insertions or deletions at six rearrangement sites were assigned. Clonotype counts were normalized to sorted cell number within each subset before computing true diversity and Gini coefficients with the tcR R package. The overlap coefficient, calculated on TCRB nucleotide sequences, was used to quantify repertoire sharing. As a proxy for the pre-selection repertoire, out-of-frame TCRB sequences from naive cells were analyzed. The table was pulled from immuneACCESS by TCRdb, which kept in-frame rearrangements only. Such tables lose some clones; where checked, under half of the loss comes from unresolved V genes, and the rest has no known cause. The V and J calls and clone size were taken over from that table, and D and trimming were inferred from the DNA. Here the sample has hundreds of thousands of clones; roughly an eighth occur a single time. The ten top clones hold roughly 0.04% of the sample.

CDR1 and CDR2 are drawn from the germline V gene: MDHEN, SYDVKM. The CDR3 covers 15 residues, taking in both the cysteine and the phenylalanine. The only DNA kept is the CDR3, 45 bases in frame from the first base. V lost 6 bases and J lost 2 bases; the stretch between them is 17 bases long. Each donor gave one peripheral blood draw, averaging around 0.11 L, which was collected into heparinised tubes. A BD FACSAria II was used to sort naive, central memory, regulatory and stem cell-like memory CD4+ T cells with a panel that included CD45RO, CCR7, CD25, CD127, CD95 and CD27. Every sorted population had a purity above 95%. PBMCs were isolated right away by Lymphoprep density gradient centrifugation and were stained directly, without culture. Samples were stained and sorted in pairs, with one healthy donor and one patient per experiment, so that batch effects were minimized.

What was sequenced was naive CD4+ T cells from blood. The cell subset or site label, as the study defines it: true naive CD4+ T cells. The chain is assembled from TRBV28 and TRBJ2-7; D gene: possibly TRBD1, on 5 matching bases. The source of this sequence is a man aged 18 to 29 with type 1 diabetes. The CDR3 protein sequence reads: CASSPPQGEPYEQYF. The bases are TGTGCCAGCAGCCCTCCGCAGGGTGAGCCCTACGAGCAGTACTTC.